Here is one TCR beta chain with its context. Its target is unknown. This CDR3 contains 12 residues. Trimming cost V 0 bases and J 8 bases, with 7 bases left between them. Germline CDR1 reads MGHRA; CDR2 reads YSYEKL. The data originate from a study of CD8+CD57+ T cells in acquired aplastic anemia. Across the whole study: The average for DNA from sorted CD4+ and CD8+ cells was 3.2 ug. CD4+ cell libraries from healthy donors averaged approximately 9.8 million reads.

The study's findings and limits: CD8+ Simpson's diversity in patients was not significantly different from that in controls.

TCR beta VDJ and CDR3 profiles were obtained from a genomic DNA template. TCRdb reprocessed the reads with MiXCR, giving one entry per CDR3 protein. Seen here are approximately 170,000 distinct CDR3 sequences, 50% to 55% observed once, and the top ten hold roughly 15%. This receptor was taken from a human donor in good health, serving as a control. The chain uses TRBV4-1 and TRBJ1-2, with D possibly being TRBD1 (6 bases). The sample taken for sequencing was sorted CD4+, CD8+, or CD8+CD57+ T cells (not recorded which) from PBMCs. The CDR3 sequence: CASSQEQGGYTF. The CDR3 nucleotides read TGCGCCAGCAGCCAAGAACAGGGAGGCTACACCTTC.